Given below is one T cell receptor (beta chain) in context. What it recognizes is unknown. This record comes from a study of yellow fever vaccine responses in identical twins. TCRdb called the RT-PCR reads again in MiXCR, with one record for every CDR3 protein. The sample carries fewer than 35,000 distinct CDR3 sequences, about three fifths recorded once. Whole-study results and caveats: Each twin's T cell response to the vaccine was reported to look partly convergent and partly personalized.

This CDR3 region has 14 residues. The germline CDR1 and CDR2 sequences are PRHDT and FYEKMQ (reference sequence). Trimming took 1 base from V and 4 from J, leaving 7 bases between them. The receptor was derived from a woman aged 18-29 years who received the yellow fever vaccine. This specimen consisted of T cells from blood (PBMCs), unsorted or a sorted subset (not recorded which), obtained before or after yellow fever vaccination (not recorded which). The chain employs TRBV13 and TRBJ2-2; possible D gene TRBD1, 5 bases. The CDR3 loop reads CASSLVRATGELFF. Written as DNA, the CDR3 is TGTGCCAGCAGCTTAGTCAGGGCCACCGGGGAGCTGTTTTTT.